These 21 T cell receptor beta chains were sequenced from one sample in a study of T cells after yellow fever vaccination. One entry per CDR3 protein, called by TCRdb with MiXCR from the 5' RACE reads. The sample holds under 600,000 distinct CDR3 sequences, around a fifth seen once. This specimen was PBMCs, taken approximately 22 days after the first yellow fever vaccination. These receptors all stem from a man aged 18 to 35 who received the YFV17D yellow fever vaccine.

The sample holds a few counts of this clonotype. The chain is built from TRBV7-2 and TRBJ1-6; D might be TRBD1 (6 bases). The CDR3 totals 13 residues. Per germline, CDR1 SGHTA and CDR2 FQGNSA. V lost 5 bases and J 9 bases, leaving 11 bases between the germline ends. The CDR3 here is CASSVDRTSPLHF. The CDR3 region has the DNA TGTGCCAGCAGCGTTGACAGGACTTCACCCCTCCACTTT.

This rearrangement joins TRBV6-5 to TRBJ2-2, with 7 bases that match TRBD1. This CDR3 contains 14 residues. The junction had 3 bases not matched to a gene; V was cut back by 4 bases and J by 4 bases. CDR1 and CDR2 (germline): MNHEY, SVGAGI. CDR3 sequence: CASSLQGFTGELFF. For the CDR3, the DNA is TGTGCCAGCAGTTTACAGGGGTTCACCGGGGAGCTGTTTTTT.

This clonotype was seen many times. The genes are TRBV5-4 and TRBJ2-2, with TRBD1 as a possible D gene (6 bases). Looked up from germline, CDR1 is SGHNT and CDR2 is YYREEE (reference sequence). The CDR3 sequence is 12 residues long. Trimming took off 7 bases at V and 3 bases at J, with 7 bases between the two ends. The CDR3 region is CASHRDTGELFF. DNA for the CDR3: TGTGCCAGCCACAGGGACACCGGGGAGCTGTTTTTT.

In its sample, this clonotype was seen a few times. This chain's CDR3 is CASSSGRGTFTEAFF. The CDR3 nucleotides read TGTGCCAGTAGTTCCGGGCGGGGCACCTTCACTGAAGCTTTCTTT. The rearrangement links TRBV19 to TRBJ1-1; tentatively, D is TRBD1 (5 bases). V lost 5 bases and J lost 4, with 17 bases in between. The CDR3 is 15 residues long. Germline lookup yields CDR1 LNHDA and CDR2 SQIVND (reference sequence).

The DNA of the CDR3 is TGTGCCACCAGCAATTACGGGGCCGAGACCCAGTACTTC. It translates to CATSNYGAETQYF. The chain has TRBV15 and TRBJ2-5, with D perhaps being TRBD1 or TRBD2 (5 bases each). Germline CDR1 reads LNHNV; CDR2 reads YYDKDF (reference sequence). The CDR3 has 13 amino acids. The V end lost 4 bases, the J end lost 5 bases, and 11 bases lay between the germline ends.

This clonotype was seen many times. This CDR3 reads CASSYVSAASGLKGSEQYV. CDR3 DNA sequence: TGTGCCAGCAGTTACGTCTCAGCGGCTAGCGGGCTGAAGGGGAGCGAGCAGTACGTC. The chain couples TRBV6-5 to TRBJ2-7, with 8 bases lining up with TRBD2. The germline CDR1 and CDR2 sequences are MNHEY and SVGAGI. The V segment lost 2 bases and the J segment 6 bases; nucleotides outside the gene matches: 21. The length of the CDR3 is 19 residues.

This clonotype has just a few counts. The CDR3 sequence: CASSQEVGIQPQHF. For the CDR3, the DNA is TGCGCCAGCAGCCAAGAGGTGGGGATTCAGCCCCAGCATTTT. The genes are TRBV4-3 and TRBJ1-5; D gene ambiguous. The length of the CDR3 is 14 residues. V was pared by 0 bases and J by 6 bases, with 9 bases between. Germline loops: CDR1 LGHNA, CDR2 YSLEER.

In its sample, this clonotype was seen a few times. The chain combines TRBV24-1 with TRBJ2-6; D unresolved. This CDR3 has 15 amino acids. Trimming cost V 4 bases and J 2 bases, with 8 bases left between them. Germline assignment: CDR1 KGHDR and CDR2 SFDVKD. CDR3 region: CATSDPSAGANVLTF. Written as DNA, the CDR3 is TGTGCCACCAGTGACCCCAGCGCTGGGGCCAACGTCCTGACTTTC.

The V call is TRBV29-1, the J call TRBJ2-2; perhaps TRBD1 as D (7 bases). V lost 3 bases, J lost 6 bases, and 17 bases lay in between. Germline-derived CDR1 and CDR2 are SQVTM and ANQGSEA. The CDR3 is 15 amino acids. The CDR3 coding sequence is TGCAGCGTTGAGTGGGGCAGGGGGGCCCCCGGGGAGCTGTTTTTT. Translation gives CSVEWGRGAPGELFF.

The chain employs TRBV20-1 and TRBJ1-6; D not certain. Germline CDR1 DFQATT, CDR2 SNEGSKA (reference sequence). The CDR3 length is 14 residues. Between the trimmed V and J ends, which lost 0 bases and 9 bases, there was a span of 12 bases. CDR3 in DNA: TGCAGTGCTAGAGACGCGGCAGCTTTTTCACCCCTCCACTTT. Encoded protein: CSARDAAAFSPLHF.

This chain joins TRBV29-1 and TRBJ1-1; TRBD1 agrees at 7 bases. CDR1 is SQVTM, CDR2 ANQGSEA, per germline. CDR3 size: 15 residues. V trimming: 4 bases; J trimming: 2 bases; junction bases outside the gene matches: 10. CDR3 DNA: TGCAGCGTTGTCGGGACAGTGGGGAGCAACACTGAAGCTTTCTTT. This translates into CSVVGTVGSNTEAFF.

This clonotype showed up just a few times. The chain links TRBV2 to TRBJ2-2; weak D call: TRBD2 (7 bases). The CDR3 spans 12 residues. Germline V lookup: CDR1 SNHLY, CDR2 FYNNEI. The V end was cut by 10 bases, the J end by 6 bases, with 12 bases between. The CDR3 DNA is TGTGCCACCAGGGAGGGGGCCGGGGAGCTGTTTTTT. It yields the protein CATREGAGELFF.

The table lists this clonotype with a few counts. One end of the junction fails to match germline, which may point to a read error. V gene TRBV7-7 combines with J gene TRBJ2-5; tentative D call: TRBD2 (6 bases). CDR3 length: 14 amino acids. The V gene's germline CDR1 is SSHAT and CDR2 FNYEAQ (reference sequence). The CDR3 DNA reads TGTGCTAGCAGCCCCACCCGGGGGCAAGAGACCCAGTACTTC. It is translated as CASSPTRGQETQYF.

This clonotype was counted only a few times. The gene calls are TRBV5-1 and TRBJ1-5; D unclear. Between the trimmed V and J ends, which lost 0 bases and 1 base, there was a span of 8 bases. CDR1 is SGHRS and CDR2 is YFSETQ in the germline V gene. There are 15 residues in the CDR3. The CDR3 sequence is CASSLEGTSNQPQHF. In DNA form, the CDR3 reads TGCGCCAGCAGCTTGGAGGGAACGAGCAATCAGCCCCAGCATTTT.

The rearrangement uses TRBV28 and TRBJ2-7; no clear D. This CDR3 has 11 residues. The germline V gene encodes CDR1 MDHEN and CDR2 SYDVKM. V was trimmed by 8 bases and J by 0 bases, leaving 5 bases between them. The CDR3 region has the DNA TGTGCCAGCGGCCCCTCCTACGAGCAGTACTTC. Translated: CASGPSYEQYF.

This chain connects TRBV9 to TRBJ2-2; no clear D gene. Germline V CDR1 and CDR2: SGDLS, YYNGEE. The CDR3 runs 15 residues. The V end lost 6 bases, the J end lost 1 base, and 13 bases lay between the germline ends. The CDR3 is CASTRDPVNTGELFF. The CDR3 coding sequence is TGTGCCAGCACACGAGACCCGGTGAACACCGGGGAGCTGTTTTTT.

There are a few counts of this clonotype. The CDR3 reads CASSHGPLREQYV. CDR3 DNA sequence: TGTGCCAGCAGCCATGGCCCTCTACGAGAGCAGTACGTC. The chain couples TRBV12-3 or TRBV12-4 to TRBJ2-7; no definite D call. CDR3 length: 13 amino acids. The V and J ends lost 6 bases and 7 bases respectively, with 16 bases between them.

For the CDR3, the DNA is TGTGCCAGCAGGTCTTGGGGGGGCAACACCGGGGAGCTGTTTTTT. This codes for CASRSWGGNTGELFF. The V call is TRBV6-1, the J call TRBJ2-2; possibly TRBD2 for D (7 bases). Germline V CDR1 and CDR2: MNHNS, SASEGT. The V gene lost 6 bases and the J gene lost 2 bases, with 13 bases spanning the gap. The CDR3 runs to 15 residues.

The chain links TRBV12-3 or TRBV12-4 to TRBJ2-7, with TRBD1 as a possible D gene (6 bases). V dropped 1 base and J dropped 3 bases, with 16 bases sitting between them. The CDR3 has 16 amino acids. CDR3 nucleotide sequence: TGTGCCAGCAGTTTAGAGGCCCTCGCAGGGGACTACGAGCAGTACTTC. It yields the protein CASSLEALAGDYEQYF.

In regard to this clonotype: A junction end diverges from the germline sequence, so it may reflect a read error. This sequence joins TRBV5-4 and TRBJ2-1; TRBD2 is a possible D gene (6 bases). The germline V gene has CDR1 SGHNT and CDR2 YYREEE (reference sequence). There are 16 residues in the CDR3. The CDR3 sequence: CASSTGGASSYNEPFF. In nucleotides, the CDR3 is TGTGCCAGCAGCACCGGAGGGGCCTCCTCCTACAATGAGCCGTTCTTC.

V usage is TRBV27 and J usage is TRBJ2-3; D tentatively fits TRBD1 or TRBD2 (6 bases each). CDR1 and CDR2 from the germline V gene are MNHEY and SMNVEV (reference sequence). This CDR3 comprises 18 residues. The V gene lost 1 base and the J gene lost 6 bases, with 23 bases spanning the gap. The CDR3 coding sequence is TGTGCCAGCAGTTTATTTGGGACTCTCACCCTGGGGGCCGATACGCAGTATTTT. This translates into CASSLFGTLTLGADTQYF.